The rows below give T cell receptor beta chains drawn from one sample of a study of regulatory T cells in long-lasting Graves disease. TCRdb reprocessed the multiplex PCR reads with MiXCR, giving one entry per CDR3 protein. The data hold a few hundred thousand distinct CDR3 sequences, with 22% observed a single time. Here the sequenced sample was peripheral blood mononuclear cells (PBMCs), taken when the disease was refractory, from a patient treated with antithyroid drugs. Receptor source: a female donor with Graves disease. Each CDR3 is given with its conserved first and last residue. The D gene is left open where the match is weak. Expanded clones get a size class; other rows say once, few or many, or leave the size out.

v_call	clone_size	d_call	j_call	cdr3_aa	cdr3_nt
TRBV13	few	TRBD2	TRBJ2-2	CASRLQLAGLGELFF	TGTGCCAGCAGACTACAGCTAGCGGGGCTCGGGGAGCTGTTTTTT
TRBV7-2	many	-	TRBJ1-4	CASRERAISNEKLFF	TGTGCCAGCAGAGAACGAGCTATTTCTAATGAAAAACTGTTTTTT
TRBV11-1	many	-	TRBJ1-1	CASSLDYMNTEAFF	TGTGCCAGCAGCTTGGACTACATGAACACTGAAGCTTTCTTT
TRBV9	few	-	TRBJ2-6	CASSVSGTGISGANVLTF	TGTGCCAGCAGCGTCTCCGGGACTGGGATCTCTGGGGCCAACGTCCTGACTTTC
TRBV12-3/TRBV12-4	many	-	TRBJ2-7	CASSLESGVAYEQYF	TGTGCCAGCAGTTTAGAATCGGGGGTGGCCTACGAGCAGTACTTC
TRBV7-2	-	TRBD2	TRBJ2-3	CASSLGRTSLITDTQYF	TGTGCCAGCAGCTTAGGTCGGACTAGCCTTATCACAGATACGCAGTATTTT
TRBV5-6	once	TRBD1	TRBJ2-1	CASSFGTAYNEQFF	TGTGCCAGCAGCTTCGGGACAGCCTACAATGAGCAGTTCTTC
TRBV11-2	-	-	TRBJ1-5	CASSLNSGGNQPQHF	TGTGCCAGCAGCTTAAATTCGGGAGGCAATCAGCCCCAGCATTTT
TRBV11-2	many	-	TRBJ2-7	CASSLGTREYF	TGTGCCAGCAGCTTAGGCACCAGAGAGTACTTC
TRBV14	-	-	TRBJ2-2	CASSPRRFTGELFF	TGTGCCAGCAGCCCTAGACGGTTTACCGGGGAGCTGTTTTTT
TRBV19	few	TRBD1	TRBJ2-7	CASSMGTGTEQYF	TGTGCCAGTAGTATGGGGACAGGGACCGAGCAGTACTTC
TRBV29-1	many	-	TRBJ2-7	CSVIPFSGDEQYF	TGCAGCGTTATCCCCTTCTCAGGGGACGAGCAGTACTTC
TRBV6-1	few	-	TRBJ1-1	CASSEPYLGKAFF	TGTGCCAGCAGTGAACCCTACTTGGGTAAGGCTTTCTTT
TRBV6-2/TRBV6-3	few	TRBD1	TRBJ1-4	CASSDPGQANEKLFF	TGTGCCAGCAGTGATCCGGGACAGGCTAATGAAAAACTGTTTTTT
TRBV7-9	many	-	TRBJ1-6	CASRREMNTLHF	TGTGCCAGCAGGAGGGAGATGAACACCCTCCACTTT
TRBV6-1	-	TRBD2	TRBJ2-1	CASRSGTSGTYEQFF	TGTGCCAGCCGCTCAGGGACTAGCGGGACCTATGAGCAGTTCTTC
TRBV7-2	-	-	TRBJ1-5	CASSLGDFNQPQHF	TGTGCCAGCAGCTTAGGGGATTTCAATCAGCCCCAGCATTTT
TRBV4-3	-	-	TRBJ1-2	CASSQDVGDGYTF	TGCGCCAGCAGCCAAGACGTGGGTGATGGCTACACCTTC
TRBV29-1	-	TRBD1	TRBJ2-3	CSAEPGTGRDTQYF	TGCAGCGCCGAACCCGGGACAGGGAGAGATACGCAGTATTTT
TRBV30	-	TRBD2	TRBJ2-7	CAWSVLAAGSYEQYF	TGTGCCTGGAGTGTCCTAGCGGCCGGCTCCTACGAGCAGTACTTC
TRBV29-1	-	-	TRBJ2-7	CSVEEGSSYEQYF	TGCAGCGTTGAAGAAGGATCCTCCTACGAGCAGTACTTC
TRBV6-1	many	-	TRBJ1-1	CASSRGGLSEAFF	TGTGCCAGCAGCCGCGGCGGGTTAAGTGAAGCTTTCTTT
TRBV11-1	-	TRBD2	TRBJ2-3	CASSLRLAGSTDTQYF	TGTGCCAGCAGCTTACGGCTAGCGGGGAGCACAGATACGCAGTATTTT
TRBV20-1	many	-	TRBJ1-2	CSARDIAYTF	TGCAGTGCTAGAGATATAGCCTACACCTTC
TRBV6-5	many	-	TRBJ2-7	CASSYPGGESYEQYF	TGTGCCAGCAGTTACCCCGGGGGCGAGTCCTACGAGCAGTACTTC
TRBV19	-	-	TRBJ2-4	CASSPLGRVAKNIQYF	TGTGCCAGTAGTCCGCTGGGGAGAGTAGCCAAAAACATTCAGTACTTC
TRBV7-9	many	-	TRBJ1-1	CASSSPGTREAFF	TGTGCCAGCAGCTCGCCCGGGACACGTGAAGCTTTCTTT
TRBV28	few	TRBD1	TRBJ1-1	CASSYPRDRGRRAFF	TGTGCCAGCAGTTACCCTCGGGACAGGGGAAGAAGGGCTTTCTTT
TRBV29-1	many	-	TRBJ1-1	CSVGTLNTEAFF	TGCAGCGTGGGGACCCTGAACACTGAAGCTTTCTTT
TRBV24-1	-	-	TRBJ2-1	CATSDSPSRVRVGSSYNEQFF	TGTGCCACCAGTGATTCCCCATCCAGGGTTAGAGTCGGTAGCTCCTACAATGAGCAGTTCTTC
TRBV2	many	TRBD1	TRBJ2-7	CASRGTGEVRGYF	TGTGCCAGCAGAGGGACAGGGGAAGTAAGAGGGTACTTC
TRBV5-1	few	-	TRBJ1-1	CASSLSALSNTEAFF	TGCGCCAGCAGCTTGTCCGCATTATCGAACACTGAAGCTTTCTTT
TRBV5-1	-	TRBD1	TRBJ1-1	CASSSHRGRRTEAFF	TGCGCCAGCAGCTCCCACAGGGGGCGCAGAACTGAAGCTTTCTTT
TRBV20-1	-	-	TRBJ1-2	CSAIILQESYGYTF	TGCAGTGCTATAATCCTACAGGAGAGCTATGGCTACACCTTC
TRBV6-1	few	-	TRBJ2-7	CASGGNTREQYF	TGTGCCAGCGGCGGCAATACACGCGAGCAGTACTTC
TRBV29-1	many	TRBD1	TRBJ1-1	CSGTGSSNTEAFF	TGCAGCGGGACAGGGAGTTCGAACACTGAAGCTTTCTTT
TRBV20-1	many	-	TRBJ1-2	CSAGKDYGYTF	TGCAGCGCCGGAAAGGATTATGGCTACACCTTC
TRBV12-3/TRBV12-4	-	-	TRBJ1-2	CASSQKEGGNYDYTF	TGTGCCAGCAGTCAAAAGGAGGGGGGAAACTATGACTACACCTTC
TRBV11-2	many	-	TRBJ1-1	CASSRIDRRTEAFF	TGTGCCAGCAGCCGTATCGACCGGAGGACTGAAGCTTTCTTT
TRBV7-2	-	-	TRBJ1-2	CASSLGGDYTF	TGTGCCAGCAGCCTCGGGGGAGACTACACCTTC
TRBV25-1	many	-	TRBJ1-1	CASSLGGDRTEAFF	TGTGCCAGCAGTTTGGGAGGGGACCGCACTGAAGCTTTCTTT
TRBV6-2/TRBV6-3	-	TRBD1	TRBJ1-5	CASSSPPGQGGQPQHF	TGTGCCAGCAGTTCACCCCCGGGACAGGGCGGGCAACCCCAGCATTTT